The 21 T cell receptor beta chains given below trace back to one sample, sequenced in a study. The TRBV12-4/TRBJ1-2 clonotypes were amplified using barcode primers with ligated adaptors. Via MiXCR, TCRdb re-called the multiplex PCR reads, giving one row per CDR3 protein. The sample has 1,500 to 2,500 distinct CDR3 sequences, 1.3% seen once. Material for sequencing was naive CD4+ T cells sorted from blood. Subset in this sample: naive CD4+ T cells, CD4+CD45RA+CD25-. These receptors originate from a female donor with breast cancer.

The chain has TRBV12-3 or TRBV12-4 and TRBJ1-2, with unresolved D. Trimming removed 5 bases at V and 3 bases at J, with 16 bases between. CDR3 size: 15 residues. Here the CDR3 reads CASSPWSAPDYGYTF. DNA for the CDR3: TGTGCCAGCAGTCCCTGGTCAGCTCCCGACTATGGCTACACCTTC.

In its sample, this clonotype ranks as medium-sized (0.01 to 0.1%). CDR3 sequence: CASTGDYGYTF. The CDR3, as DNA: TGTGCCAGCACAGGGGACTATGGCTACACCTTC. V is TRBV12-3 or TRBV12-4 and J is TRBJ1-2; TRBD1 might be the D (6 bases). The CDR3 extends over 11 amino acids. V shed 7 bases and J shed 3 bases, with 6 bases lying between them.

This clonotype is deemed medium-sized (0.01 to 0.1%). In DNA, the CDR3 is TGTGCCAGCAGTCCTCAGGGATACTATGGCTACACCTTC. Translated: CASSPQGYYGYTF. The chain recombines TRBV12-3 or TRBV12-4 with TRBJ1-2; weak D call: TRBD1 (5 bases). Trimming removed 5 bases at V and 3 bases at J, with 10 bases between. This CDR3 has 13 amino acids.

This clonotype is classed as medium-sized (0.01 to 0.1%). The chain carries TRBV12-3 or TRBV12-4 and TRBJ1-2; D might be TRBD1 (6 bases). The CDR3 has 12 amino acids. V lost 4 bases and J 8 bases, leaving 11 bases between the germline ends. This chain's CDR3 is CASSSQTGGYTF. The CDR3 DNA sequence: TGTGCCAGCAGTTCGCAGACAGGCGGCTACACCTTC.

This clonotype is deemed medium-sized (0.01 to 0.1%). The genes are TRBV12-3 or TRBV12-4 and TRBJ1-2, with D unresolved. V was trimmed by 2 bases and J by 3 bases, leaving 7 bases between them. This CDR3 contains 13 residues. In DNA, the CDR3 is TGTGCCAGCAGTTTATTCGGCCACTATGGCTACACCTTC. It yields the protein CASSLFGHYGYTF.

Relative to its sample, this clonotype is large. This chain connects TRBV12-3 or TRBV12-4 to TRBJ1-2; no firm D call. V was pared by 5 bases and J by 5 bases, with 12 bases between. The CDR3 spans 13 residues. The CDR3 sequence is CASSPDSGYGYTF. CDR3 DNA: TGTGCCAGCAGTCCGGATAGTGGTTATGGCTACACCTTC.

J is TRBJ1-2 and V is TRBV12-3 or TRBV12-4; no reliable D call. This CDR3 is 15 amino acids long. Trimming took 3 bases from V and 1 from J, leaving 12 bases between them. The CDR3 here is CASSFFHRVNYGYTF. The CDR3, as DNA: TGTGCCAGCAGTTTCTTCCATAGGGTTAACTATGGCTACACCTTC.

This clonotype was recorded at least ten times. The chain couples TRBV12-3 or TRBV12-4 to TRBJ1-2, with D uncertain. This CDR3 has 13 amino acids. The V and J ends lost 3 bases and 7 bases respectively, with 12 bases between them. CDR3 sequence: CASSFQEFSGYTF. CDR3 nucleotide sequence: TGTGCCAGCAGTTTCCAGGAATTCAGTGGCTACACCTTC.

This clonotype is labeled as medium-sized. The rearrangement uses TRBV12-3 or TRBV12-4 and TRBJ1-2, with TRBD1 as a possible D gene (6 bases). The CDR3 sequence is 13 residues long. With 6 bases removed from V and 8 bases from J, the gap between germline ends came to 16 bases. This chain's CDR3 is CASSKQGPYGYTF. The CDR3 nucleotides read TGTGCCAGCAGCAAACAGGGACCTTACGGCTACACCTTC.

Judged by abundance, this clonotype is medium-sized. The chain combines TRBV12-3 or TRBV12-4 with TRBJ1-2, with D possibly TRBD1 on 5 matching bases. The CDR3 extends over 13 amino acids. The ends were cut back, 8 bases at V and 2 bases at J, with 12 bases in the middle. CDR3 coding DNA: TGTGCCAGCGATGGAGGGGCGAACTATGGCTACACCTTC. This translates into CASDGGANYGYTF.

This clonotype was found many times. The genes are TRBV12-3 or TRBV12-4 and TRBJ1-2, with D hard to call. The V end was cut by 6 bases, the J end by 6 bases, with 17 bases between. The CDR3 loop spans 14 amino acids. CDR3: CASSRTPNGDGYTF. CDR3 sequence (DNA): TGTGCCAGCAGCCGGACTCCTAACGGGGATGGCTACACCTTC.

This clonotype counts as medium-sized. The V gene is TRBV12-3 or TRBV12-4, the J gene TRBJ1-2; TRBD1 agrees at 7 bases. V dropped 8 bases and J dropped 2; count of bases not matched to a gene: 8. The CDR3 is 14 residues long. The CDR3 loop is CASCPGQPNYGYTF. CDR3 sequence (DNA): TGTGCCAGCTGTCCGGGACAGCCGAACTATGGCTACACCTTC.

This clonotype is medium-sized by share. In nucleotides, the CDR3 is TGTGCCAGCAGTTCAACTAACTATGGCTACACCTTC. Encoded protein: CASSSTNYGYTF. The rearrangement links TRBV12-3 or TRBV12-4 to TRBJ1-2; no definite D call. The CDR3 is made up of 12 amino acids. V lost 4 bases to trimming and J lost 0 bases, with 3 bases between them.

This clonotype is labeled as medium-sized. The rearrangement links TRBV12-3 or TRBV12-4 to TRBJ1-2; D gene uncertain. V was trimmed by 8 bases and J by 7 bases, leaving 17 bases between them. The CDR3 length is 13 residues. CDR3 sequence (DNA): TGTGCCAGCTGCTTTGGGCGGTCATCTGGCTACACCTTC. Encoded protein: CASCFGRSSGYTF.

This clonotype is judged medium-sized. The rearrangement links TRBV12-3 or TRBV12-4 to TRBJ1-2; TRBD1 matches at 7 bases. CDR3 length: 17 amino acids. The V and J ends lost 3 bases and 0 bases, in that order; junction bases with no gene match: 10. CDR3 bases: TGTGCCAGCAGTTTGAGACAGGGAATTACAGCTAACTATGGCTACACCTTC. Translated, it gives CASSLRQGITANYGYTF.

This clonotype is labeled medium-sized. The chain has TRBV12-3 or TRBV12-4 and TRBJ1-2; D remains ambiguous. V was pared by 4 bases and J by 8 bases, with 8 bases between. The CDR3 sequence is 11 residues long. CDR3 region: CASSSKGGYTF. The CDR3 DNA reads TGTGCCAGCAGTTCGAAGGGAGGCTACACCTTC.

By its share, this clonotype is medium-sized. The chain carries TRBV12-3 or TRBV12-4 and TRBJ1-2; D possibly corresponds to TRBD1 (6 bases). Trimming left V 4 bases short and J 6 bases short, with 12 bases between. The CDR3 is 13 residues long. The CDR3 protein is CASSSGGQHGYTF. The DNA for the CDR3 is TGTGCCAGCAGTTCGGGCGGACAGCATGGCTACACCTTC.

This clonotype is labeled as medium-sized (0.01 to 0.1%). This chain connects TRBV12-3 or TRBV12-4 to TRBJ1-2, with no clear D. This CDR3 has 12 amino acids. The V and J ends lost 3 bases and 7 bases respectively, with 9 bases between them. CDR3 sequence (DNA): TGTGCCAGCAGTTTGGGTCTCGGTGGCTACACCTTC. Translated, it gives CASSLGLGGYTF.

Judged by abundance, this clonotype is medium-sized. This chain links TRBV12-3 or TRBV12-4 with TRBJ1-2, with unresolved D. This CDR3 contains 15 residues. With 2 bases removed from V and 0 bases from J, the gap between germline ends came to 10 bases. CDR3 nucleotides: TGTGCCAGCAGTTTACGGCAGACCACTAACTATGGCTACACCTTC. This sequence encodes CASSLRQTTNYGYTF.

The chain joins TRBV12-3 or TRBV12-4 to TRBJ1-2; no definite D call. V dropped 1 base and J dropped 8 bases, with 8 bases sitting between them. There are 12 residues in the CDR3. The DNA for the CDR3 is TGTGCCAGCAGTTTAGTAGGTTACGGCTACACCTTC. This gives the protein CASSLVGYGYTF.

This clonotype occurred a few times. The chain combines TRBV12-3 or TRBV12-4 with TRBJ1-2, with D perhaps TRBD1 (5 bases). The ends were cut back, 10 bases at V and 4 bases at J, with 16 bases in the middle. The CDR3 is 13 residues long. The CDR3 loop reads CANTPRDGYGYTF. CDR3 in DNA: TGTGCCAATACACCACGGGACGGCTATGGCTACACCTTC.